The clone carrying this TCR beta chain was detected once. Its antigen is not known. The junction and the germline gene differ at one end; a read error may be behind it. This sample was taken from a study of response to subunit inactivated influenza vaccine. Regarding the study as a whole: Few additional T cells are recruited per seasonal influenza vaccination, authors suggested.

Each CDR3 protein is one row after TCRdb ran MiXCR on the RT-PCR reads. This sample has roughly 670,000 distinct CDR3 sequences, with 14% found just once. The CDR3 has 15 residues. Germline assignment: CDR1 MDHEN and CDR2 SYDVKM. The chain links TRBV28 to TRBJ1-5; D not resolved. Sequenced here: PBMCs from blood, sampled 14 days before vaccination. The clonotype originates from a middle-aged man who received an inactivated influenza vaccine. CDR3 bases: TGTACCAGCAGTCCAGGCGATCTTTCGAATCAGCCCCAGCATTTT. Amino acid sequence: CTSSPGDLSNQPQHF.